This TCR beta chain was recorded in a study of shared clonotypes between healthy human individuals. Findings and caveats of the study: Larger richness was generally estimated for naive than memory subsets.

The CDR3 covers 16 residues. Trimming stripped 9 bases from V and 0 bases from J, with 20 bases between. Germline V CDR1 and CDR2: LNHNV, YYDKDF (reference sequence). Naive CD8 cells lacked CD45RO and underwent positive selection for CCR7, leaving out terminally differentiated effector memory CD45RA+ cells. TCRdb's copy holds only in-frame clones and misses some; the assay was immunoSEQ multiplex PCR. The sample records fewer than 1 million clones, around 96% being singletons. With regard to this clone: The antigen remains undetermined.

The chain recombines TRBV15 with TRBJ1-1, with D maybe TRBD1 (5 bases). Sequencing used naive CD8+ T cells sorted from blood. This clonotype originated in a man aged 30-40 years in good health. In DNA, the CDR3 is TGTGCCACGTTCCAGACAGTCACTTCCTTGAACACTGAAGCTTTCTTT. This codes for CATFQTVTSLNTEAFF.